These 5 T cell receptor beta chains came from one sample sequenced in a study of T cells after posttransplantation cyclophosphamide (dated by TCRdb to 2015 to 2016). Receptor libraries were prepared by the immunoSEQ multiplex PCR assay. Imported from immuneACCESS, the table was reduced by TCRdb to in-frame sequences with V and J called. These copies leave out some clones; in studies compared against another copy, an unresolved V gene accounts for under half, and the cause of the remainder is not known. The sample table contains fewer than 60,000 clones; only one count was recorded for approximately 94% of them. The ten most abundant clones make up 2.9% of the sample. Sequencing was performed on PBMCs. These receptors originate from a woman in her thirties in good health and a related stem cell transplant donor.

The genes are TRBV5-1 and TRBJ2-1; 7 bases agree with TRBD2. The CDR3 is 15 residues long. Unmatched junction bases numbered 4, after V lost 1 base and J lost 3 bases. Per germline, CDR1 SGHRS and CDR2 YFSETQ. CDR3 region: CASSLMGGGYNEQFF. CDR3 DNA: TGCGCCAGCAGCTTGATGGGGGGGGGCTACAATGAGCAGTTCTTC.

V is TRBV29-1 and J is TRBJ2-2, with 7 bases lining up with TRBD2. The CDR3 is 16 residues long. V dropped 6 bases and J dropped 4; count of bases not matched to a gene: 14. Germline lookup yields CDR1 SQVTM and CDR2 ANQGSEA. The CDR3 DNA follows: TGCAGCGTCGAAAACTGGGGCGGGGGAGGCACCGGGGAGCTGTTTTTT. Translated, it gives CSVENWGGGGTGELFF.

V usage is TRBV10-3 and J usage is TRBJ2-1; 8 nucleotides agree with TRBD2. The CDR3 has 13 residues. CDR1 and CDR2 (germline): ENHRY, SYGVKD. J was trimmed by 2 bases and V by 11 bases; bases with no gene match: 5. This CDR3 is CAVAGSPYNEQFF. CDR3 coding DNA: TGTGCCGTAGCGGGGTCCCCCTACAATGAGCAGTTCTTC.

The rearrangement uses TRBV4-2 and TRBJ2-2, with 10 bases aligning to TRBD1. Losses at the gene ends were 1 base for V and 5 bases for J; bases not matched to a gene: 13. This CDR3 is built from 19 residues. Germline CDR1 reads LGHNA; CDR2 reads YNFKEQ. The CDR3 region has the DNA TGTGCCAGCAGCCAAGTTGGCCCCTGGGACAGGGGAGGGACCGGGGAGCTGTTTTTT. This sequence encodes CASSQVGPWDRGGTGELFF.

The chain links TRBV13 to TRBJ2-7; D is perhaps TRBD1 (5 bases). CDR1 and CDR2 (germline): PRHDT, FYEKMQ (reference sequence). There are 12 residues in the CDR3. Between the trimmed V and J ends, which lost 5 bases and 6 bases, there was a span of 11 bases. The CDR3, as DNA: TGTGCCAGCAGCCAAAGGGGCCCCGAGCAGTACTTC. It encodes CASSQRGPEQYF.